The 26 T cell receptor beta chains below were found in one sample sequenced in a study of T cell responses to AZD1222 COVID-19 vaccine. Measured with immunoSEQ multiplex PCR; TCRdb has only the in-frame clones, and not every one. Of 100,000 to 140,000 clones detected, 90% to 95% appear once; the ten largest clones hold 22%. This specimen was peripheral blood, taken on day 0 of AZD1222 vaccination. The receptors were gathered from an adult in good health.

This chain links TRBV7-2 with TRBJ1-5; unclear D gene. Germline V CDR1 and CDR2: SGHTA, FQGNSA. Trimming took off 5 bases at V and 4 bases at J, with 9 bases between the two ends. The CDR3 extends over 13 amino acids. The DNA of the CDR3 is TGTGCCAGCAGCCAAAGCCCGAATCAGCCCCAGCATTTT. Its translation: CASSQSPNQPQHF.

The chain couples TRBV18 to TRBJ1-1; D is possibly TRBD1 (6 bases). V lost 3 bases to trimming and J lost 2 bases, with 10 bases between them. Germline V gene sequence: CDR1 KGHSH, CDR2 LQKENI. The CDR3 extends over 14 amino acids. CDR3 DNA: TGTGCCAGCTCACCCCCAGGGGCAAACACTGAAGCTTTCTTT. As protein: CASSPPGANTEAFF.

The chain employs TRBV30 and TRBJ2-2; 7 bases map to TRBD2. This CDR3 spans 14 amino acids. The trim removed 6 bases at V and 0 bases at J, leaving 4 bases unmatched. Germline CDR1 reads GTSNPN; CDR2 reads SVGIG (reference sequence). This CDR3 is CACHGGTNTGELFF. CDR3 in DNA: TGTGCCTGCCACGGGGGGACGAACACCGGGGAGCTGTTTTTT.

The CDR3 sequence: CASSLGGSAQPQHF. The CDR3 DNA sequence: TGTGCCAGCAGCTTAGGGGGTTCAGCACAGCCCCAGCATTTT. The gene calls are TRBV11-2 and TRBJ1-5; D uncertain. Germline CDR1 SGHAT, CDR2 FQNNGV. The CDR3 spans 14 residues. Trimming took off 1 base at V and 7 bases at J, with 11 bases between the two ends.

This chain links TRBV3-1 (or the pseudogene TRBV3-2) with TRBJ2-3, with D perhaps assigned TRBD1 or TRBD2 (7 bases each). From germline, CDR1 is LGHDT and CDR2 YNNKEL (reference sequence). The CDR3 sequence is 16 residues long. The germline V and J ends were trimmed by 0 bases and 5 bases, with 15 bases remaining between them. The DNA of the CDR3 is TGTGCCAGCAGCCAAGATCAGGGGGGGGCGGGAGATACGCAGTATTTT. Its protein is CASSQDQGGAGDTQYF.

The table lists this clone with a few counts. V and J are TRBV6-2 or TRBV6-3 and TRBJ2-6; 8 bases line up with TRBD1. The germline V gene encodes CDR1 MNHEY and CDR2 SVGEGT. With V trimmed by 5 bases and J by 0 bases, 3 bases remained unmatched. The CDR3 is 16 amino acids. The CDR3 loop is CASSVTGGSGANVLTF. The CDR3 DNA reads as TGTGCCAGCAGTGTCACAGGGGGCTCTGGGGCCAACGTCCTGACTTTC.

The rearrangement joins TRBV4-1 to TRBJ1-2; D may be TRBD1 (6 bases). V dropped 2 bases and J dropped 1 base, with 17 bases sitting between them. The germline V gene has CDR1 MGHRA and CDR2 YSYEKL. This CDR3 region has 17 residues. The CDR3 region is CASSQTSDRQYNYGYTF. The CDR3 DNA sequence: TGCGCCAGCAGCCAAACGTCGGACAGACAATATAACTATGGCTACACCTTC.

The chain uses TRBV5-4 and TRBJ2-7; 10 nucleotides line up with TRBD2. In germline, CDR1 is SGHNT, CDR2 YYREEE (reference sequence). The CDR3 runs to 13 residues. The V and J ends lost 7 bases and 8 bases, in that order; junction bases with no gene match: 9. This CDR3 reads CASQPSGGAKQYF. In DNA form, the CDR3 reads TGTGCCAGCCAGCCGAGCGGGGGGGCTAAGCAGTACTTC. Using reference TRBV5-4 and TRBJ2-7 for the parts outside the CDR3, the full variable domain is ETGVTQSPTHLIKTRGQQVTLRCSSQSGHNTVSWYQQALGQGPQFIFQYYREEENGRGNFPPRFSGLQFPNYSSELNVNALELDDSALYLCASQPSGGAKQYFGPGTRLTVT.

The chain links TRBV7-2 to TRBJ1-2; 10 bases align to TRBD1. Germline V CDR1 and CDR2: SGHTA, FQGNSA. CDR3 length: 15 residues. J was trimmed by 7 bases and V by 0 bases; bases with no gene match: 5. In DNA form, the CDR3 reads TGTGCCAGCAGCTTAGCGAGACAGGGGGCGCGTGGCTACACCTTC. It codes for CASSLARQGARGYTF.

J is TRBJ2-3 and V is TRBV2; D ambiguous. There are 13 residues in the CDR3. From germline, CDR1 is SNHLY and CDR2 FYNNEI. The V end was cut by 6 bases, the J end by 5 bases, with 12 bases between. The CDR3 loop is CASSNRPEDTQYF. Here the CDR3 DNA reads TGTGCCAGCAGCAACCGACCAGAAGATACGCAGTATTTT.

The chain links TRBV6-6 to TRBJ1-2; no clear D. The CDR3 has 11 residues. Germline assignment: CDR1 MNHNY and CDR2 SVGAGI (reference sequence). Trimming cost V 6 bases and J 4 bases, with 6 bases left between them. The CDR3 here is CASREGYGYTF. In DNA, the CDR3 is TGTGCCAGCAGGGAAGGCTATGGCTACACCTTC.

The gene calls are TRBV6-2 or TRBV6-3 and TRBJ2-5, with D perhaps assigned TRBD1 or TRBD2 (5 bases each). CDR3 length equals 11 residues. V gave up 5 bases and J gave up 9 bases, with 10 bases separating them. Per the germline V gene, CDR1 is MNHEY and CDR2 is SVGEGT. The CDR3 reads CASSLGTPQYF. CDR3 sequence (DNA): TGTGCCAGCAGTCTCGGGACCCCCCAGTACTTC.

The rearrangement uses TRBV7-3 and TRBJ2-1; D tentatively reads TRBD1 or TRBD2 (5 bases each). CDR3 length equals 14 residues. V was pared by 0 bases and J by 5 bases, with 8 bases between. Germline values: CDR1 SGHTA, CDR2 FQGTGA. CDR3 sequence reads: CASSLTGTDNEQFF. The CDR3 region has the DNA TGTGCCAGCAGCTTAACCGGGACGGACAATGAGCAGTTCTTC.

The rearrangement links TRBV6-2 or TRBV6-3 to TRBJ1-1; TRBD1 matches at 10 bases. Germline V gene sequence: CDR1 MNHEY, CDR2 SVGEGT. This CDR3 contains 16 residues. The J segment lost 11 bases and the V segment lost 6 bases, leaving 18 bases of the junction unmatched. CDR3 region: CASSDGPDRGRAPAFF. CDR3 DNA sequence: TGTGCCAGCAGCGATGGACCTGACAGGGGGCGAGCGCCGGCTTTCTTT.

The chain uses TRBV5-5 and TRBJ2-1; TRBD2 is a possible D gene (5 bases). CDR3 length equals 15 residues. Germline-derived CDR1 and CDR2 are SGHKS and YYEKEE (reference sequence). Trimming took off 1 base at V and 7 bases at J, with 15 bases between the two ends. CDR3 residues: CASSLFGEINNEQFF. The CDR3 DNA reads as TGTGCCAGCAGCTTGTTCGGGGAGATAAATAATGAGCAGTTCTTC.

This rearrangement joins TRBV7-2 to TRBJ1-2; 7 bases line up with TRBD1. Trimming took 5 bases from V and 4 from J; bases not matched to a gene: 10. The CDR3 consists of 15 residues. Germline CDR1 SGHTA, CDR2 FQGNSA. Here the CDR3 reads CASSTTGDTSYGYTF. The DNA of the CDR3 is TGTGCCAGCAGCACCACAGGGGATACCTCCTATGGCTACACCTTC.

The chain uses TRBV10-2 and TRBJ2-7, with D possibly being TRBD1 or TRBD2 (5 bases each). Germline CDR1 reads WSHSY; CDR2 reads SAAADI. V was cut by 5 bases and J by 3 bases, with 17 bases left in between. This CDR3 comprises 15 residues. CDR3: CASSSDGTGSYEQYF. Here the CDR3 DNA reads TGCGCCAGCAGTTCGGACGGGACGGGGAGCTACGAGCAGTACTTC.

This sequence joins TRBV5-1 and TRBJ2-7; TRBD1 matches 11 bases. CDR1 is SGHRS and CDR2 is YFSETQ in the germline V gene. V lost 2 bases, J lost 2 bases, and 3 bases stayed unmatched. The CDR3 is made up of 15 amino acids. The CDR3 nucleotides read TGCGCCAGCAGCTTTGCGGGACAGGGGGCCTACGAGCAGTACTTC. Encoded protein: CASSFAGQGAYEQYF.

J is TRBJ1-2 and V is TRBV27; possibly TRBD1 for D (6 bases). This CDR3 region has 15 residues. Germline-derived CDR1 and CDR2 are MNHEY and SMNVEV (reference sequence). Trimming removed 0 bases from V and 1 base from J, with 9 bases in between. CDR3 sequence reads: CASSLSVRGNYGYTF. CDR3 nucleotides: TGTGCCAGCAGTTTATCTGTCAGGGGTAACTATGGCTACACCTTC.

The chain recombines TRBV6-5 with TRBJ2-1; TRBD2 might be the D (6 bases). CDR1 is MNHEY and CDR2 is SVGAGI in the germline V gene. The V and J ends lost 6 bases and 4 bases respectively, with 16 bases between them. The CDR3 contains 15 residues. The CDR3 region is CASRTGRFFYNEQFF. As DNA, the CDR3 is TGTGCCAGCAGGACCGGGAGATTTTTTTACAATGAGCAGTTCTTC.

This rearrangement joins TRBV19 to TRBJ1-1; D is unresolved. Germline CDR1 reads LNHDA; CDR2 reads SQIVND (reference sequence). Between the trimmed V and J ends, which lost 3 bases and 2 bases, there was a span of 7 bases. The CDR3 runs 13 residues. This chain's CDR3 is CASSIGPNTEAFF. The CDR3 nucleotides are TGTGCCAGTAGTATTGGACCAAACACTGAAGCTTTCTTT. The full variable domain, in which reference TRBV19 and TRBJ1-1 provide the parts outside the CDR3, is DGGITQSPKYLFRKEGQNVTLSCEQNLNHDAMYWYRQDPGQGLRLIYYSQIVNDFQKGDIAEGYSVSREKKESFPLTVTSAQKNPTAFYLCASSIGPNTEAFFGQGTRLTVV.

The V and J genes are TRBV6-6 and TRBJ1-2; 8 nucleotides agree with TRBD1. Germline V gives CDR1 MNHNY, CDR2 SVGAGI (reference sequence). Losses at the gene ends were 0 bases for V and 5 bases for J; bases not matched to a gene: 5. The length of the CDR3 is 15 residues. This CDR3 is CASSYSGQEKYGYTF. Here the CDR3 DNA reads TGTGCCAGCAGTTACTCGGGACAGGAAAAGTATGGCTACACCTTC.

The chain combines TRBV29-1 with TRBJ1-3, with unresolved D. Trimming removed 7 bases at V and 0 bases at J, with 10 bases between. The CDR3 contains 13 residues. Per the germline V gene, CDR1 is SQVTM and CDR2 is ANQGSEA. The CDR3, as DNA: TGCAGCGCCCAAGAAAGCTCTGGAAACACCATATATTTT. It encodes CSAQESSGNTIYF.

This chain joins TRBV6-2 or TRBV6-3 and TRBJ2-5; 7 bases are a match to TRBD2. The germline gives CDR1 MNHEY, CDR2 SVGEGT. Germline trimming cut 4 bases from V and 5 bases from J; bases unmatched to any gene: 13. The CDR3 is made up of 16 amino acids. This CDR3 reads CASSWEGLTSRETQYF. The CDR3 bases are TGTGCCAGCAGTTGGGAGGGACTAACCTCAAGGGAGACCCAGTACTTC.

This clone was observed a single time. A read error may account for a junction end that differs from germline. This chain links TRBV2 with TRBJ1-6, with 7 bases matching TRBD1. The CDR3 has 14 residues. From germline, CDR1 is SNHLY and CDR2 FYNNEI. The chain's CDR3 is CASREGTAGSPLHF. The CDR3 DNA sequence: TGTGCCAGCAGGGAAGGGACAGCAGGTTCACCCCTCCACTTT. Variable domain in full (rest from reference TRBV2 and TRBJ1-6): EPEVTQTPSHQVTQMGQEVILRCVPISNHLYFYWYRQILGQKVEFLVSFYNNEISEKSEIFDDQFSVERPDGSNFTLKIRSTKLEDSAMYFCASREGTAGSPLHFGNGTRLTVT.

A remark on this clone: The junction and the germline gene differ at one end; a read error may be behind it. The chain combines TRBV4-3 with TRBJ2-2; a possible D gene is TRBD1 (6 bases). The CDR3 runs to 14 residues. Germline assignment: CDR1 LGHNA and CDR2 YSLEER. CDR3 loop: CASRRTAKTGELFF. The CDR3 nucleotides read TGCGCCAGCAGGAGGACAGCGAAGACCGGGGAGCTGTTTTTT.